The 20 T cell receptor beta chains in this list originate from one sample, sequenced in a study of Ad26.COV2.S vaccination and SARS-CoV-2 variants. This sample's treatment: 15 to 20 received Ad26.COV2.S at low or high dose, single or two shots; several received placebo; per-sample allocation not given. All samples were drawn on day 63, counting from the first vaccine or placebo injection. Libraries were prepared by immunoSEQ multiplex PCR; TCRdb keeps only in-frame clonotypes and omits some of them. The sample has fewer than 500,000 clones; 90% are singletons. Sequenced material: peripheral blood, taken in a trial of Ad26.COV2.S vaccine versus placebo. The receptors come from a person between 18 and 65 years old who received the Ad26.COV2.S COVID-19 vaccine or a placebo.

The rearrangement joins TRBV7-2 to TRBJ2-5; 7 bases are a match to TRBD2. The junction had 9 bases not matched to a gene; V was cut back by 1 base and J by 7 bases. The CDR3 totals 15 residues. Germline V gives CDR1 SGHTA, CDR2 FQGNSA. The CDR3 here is CASSLVMLGGGTQYF. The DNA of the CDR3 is TGTGCCAGCAGCTTAGTCATGCTGGGCGGGGGGACCCAGTACTTC.

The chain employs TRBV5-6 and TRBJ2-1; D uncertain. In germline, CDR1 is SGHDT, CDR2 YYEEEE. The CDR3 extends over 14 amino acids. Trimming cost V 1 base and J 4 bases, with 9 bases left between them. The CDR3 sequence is CASSLSAEYNEQFF. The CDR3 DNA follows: TGTGCCAGCAGCTTGAGCGCTGAATACAATGAGCAGTTCTTC. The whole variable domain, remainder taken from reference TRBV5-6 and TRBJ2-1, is DAGVTQSPTHLIKTRGQQVTLRCSPKSGHDTVSWYQQALGQGPQFIFQYYEEEERQRGNFPDRFSGHQFPNYSSELNVNALLLGDSALYLCASSLSAEYNEQFFGPGTRLTVL.

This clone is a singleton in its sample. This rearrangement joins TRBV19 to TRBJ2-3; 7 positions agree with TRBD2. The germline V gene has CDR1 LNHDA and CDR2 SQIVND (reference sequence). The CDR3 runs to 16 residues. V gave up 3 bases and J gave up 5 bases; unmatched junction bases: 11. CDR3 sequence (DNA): TGTGCCAGTAGTATCGGGGGGACCCCTCTTGTAGATACGCAGTATTTT. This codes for CASSIGGTPLVDTQYF.

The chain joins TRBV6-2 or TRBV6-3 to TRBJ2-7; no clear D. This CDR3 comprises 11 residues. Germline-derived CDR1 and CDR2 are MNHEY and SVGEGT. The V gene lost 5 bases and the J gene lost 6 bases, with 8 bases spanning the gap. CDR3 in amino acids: CASSPSVEQYF. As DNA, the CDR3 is TGTGCCAGCAGTCCATCCGTCGAGCAGTACTTC.

This chain's CDR3 is CASSIDPPGLAGIVYNEQFF. CDR3 sequence (DNA): TGTGCCAGTAGTATAGATCCCCCGGGACTAGCGGGCATAGTATACAATGAGCAGTTCTTC. The chain links TRBV19 to TRBJ2-1; 12 bases match TRBD2. The germline V gene encodes CDR1 LNHDA and CDR2 SQIVND (reference sequence). The CDR3 totals 20 residues. With V trimmed by 0 bases and J by 4 bases, 13 bases remained unmatched. Full variable domain (missing parts from reference TRBV19 and TRBJ2-1): DGGITQSPKYLFRKEGQNVTLSCEQNLNHDAMYWYRQDPGQGLRLIYYSQIVNDFQKGDIAEGYSVSREKKESFPLTVTSAQKNPTAFYLCASSIDPPGLAGIVYNEQFFGPGTRLTVL.

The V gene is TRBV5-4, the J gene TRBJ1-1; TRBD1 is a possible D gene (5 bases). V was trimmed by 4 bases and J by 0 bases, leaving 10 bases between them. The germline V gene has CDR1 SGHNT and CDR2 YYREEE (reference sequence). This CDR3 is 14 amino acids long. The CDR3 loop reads CASSPGTVNTEAFF. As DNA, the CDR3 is TGTGCCAGCAGCCCCGGGACGGTGAACACTGAAGCTTTCTTT.

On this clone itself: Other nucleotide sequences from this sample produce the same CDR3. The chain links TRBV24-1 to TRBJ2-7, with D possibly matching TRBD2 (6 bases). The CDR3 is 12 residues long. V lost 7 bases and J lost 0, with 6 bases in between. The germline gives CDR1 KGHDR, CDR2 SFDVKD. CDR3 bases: TGTGCCACCAGCGGGGGCTCCTACGAGCAGTACTTC. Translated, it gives CATSGGSYEQYF.

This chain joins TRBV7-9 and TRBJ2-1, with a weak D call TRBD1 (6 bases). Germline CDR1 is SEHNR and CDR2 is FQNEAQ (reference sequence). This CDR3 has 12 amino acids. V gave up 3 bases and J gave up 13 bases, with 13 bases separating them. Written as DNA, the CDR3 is TGTGCCAGCAGCTTGGACCGACAGGACCAGTTCTTC. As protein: CASSLDRQDQFF.

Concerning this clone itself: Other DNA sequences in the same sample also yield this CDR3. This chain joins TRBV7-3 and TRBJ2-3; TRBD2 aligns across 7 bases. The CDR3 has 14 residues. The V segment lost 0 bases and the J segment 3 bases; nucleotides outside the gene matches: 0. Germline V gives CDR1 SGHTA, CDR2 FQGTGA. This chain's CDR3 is CASSLTGGTDTQYF. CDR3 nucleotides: TGTGCCAGCAGCTTAACGGGGGGGACAGATACGCAGTATTTT.

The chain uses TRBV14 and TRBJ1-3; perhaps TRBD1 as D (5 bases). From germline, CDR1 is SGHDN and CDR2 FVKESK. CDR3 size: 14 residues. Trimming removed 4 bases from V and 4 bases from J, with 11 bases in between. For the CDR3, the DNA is TGTGCCAGCAGCCCCATCAGGGCGGGAAACACCATATATTTT. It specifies CASSPIRAGNTIYF.

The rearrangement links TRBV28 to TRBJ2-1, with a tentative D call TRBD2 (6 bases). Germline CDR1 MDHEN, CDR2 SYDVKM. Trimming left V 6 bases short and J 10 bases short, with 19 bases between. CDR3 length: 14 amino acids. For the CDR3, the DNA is TGTGCCAGCAGCCCCGTGGCGGGGCGGGCCGAGCAGTTCTTC. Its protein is CASSPVAGRAEQFF.

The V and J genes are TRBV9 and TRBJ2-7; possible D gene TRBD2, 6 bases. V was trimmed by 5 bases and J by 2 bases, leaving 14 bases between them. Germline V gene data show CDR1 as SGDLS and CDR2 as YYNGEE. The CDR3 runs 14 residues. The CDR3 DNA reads TGTGCCAGCAGTGAATCCGGGACTGCCTACGAGCAGTACTTC. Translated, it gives CASSESGTAYEQYF.

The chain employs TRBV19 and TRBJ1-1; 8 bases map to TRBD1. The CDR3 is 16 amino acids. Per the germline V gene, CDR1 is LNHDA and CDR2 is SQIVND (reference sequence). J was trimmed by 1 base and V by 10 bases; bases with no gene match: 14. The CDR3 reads CATVKGTGLQNTEAFF. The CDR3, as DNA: TGTGCCACCGTGAAAGGGACAGGCCTACAGAACACTGAAGCTTTCTTT.

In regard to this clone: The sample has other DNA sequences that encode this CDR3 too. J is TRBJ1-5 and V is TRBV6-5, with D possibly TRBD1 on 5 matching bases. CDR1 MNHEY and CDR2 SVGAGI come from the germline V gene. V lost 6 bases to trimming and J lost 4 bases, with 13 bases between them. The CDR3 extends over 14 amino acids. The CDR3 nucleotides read TGTGCCAGCAGCCCCCGGGGGGGGAATCAGCCCCAGCATTTT. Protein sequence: CASSPRGGNQPQHF.

The CDR3 nucleotides read TGTGCCAGCAGTTTATACGGGTACGAGCAGTACTTC. This translates into CASSLYGYEQYF. The chain carries TRBV12-3 or TRBV12-4 and TRBJ2-7; D remains unclear. Deletions cut 2 bases from V and 4 bases from J, with 6 bases between. The CDR3 is 12 residues long.

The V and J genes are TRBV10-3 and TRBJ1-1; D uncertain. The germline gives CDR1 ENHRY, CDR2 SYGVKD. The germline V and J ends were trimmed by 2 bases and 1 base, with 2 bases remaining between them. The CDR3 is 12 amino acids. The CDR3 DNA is TGTGCCATCAGTGAGGCGAACACTGAAGCTTTCTTT. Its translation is CAISEANTEAFF.

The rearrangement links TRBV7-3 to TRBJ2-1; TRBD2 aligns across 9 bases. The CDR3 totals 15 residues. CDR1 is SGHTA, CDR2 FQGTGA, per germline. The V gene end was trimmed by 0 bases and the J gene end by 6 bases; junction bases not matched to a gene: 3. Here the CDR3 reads CASSLTSGRFNEQFF. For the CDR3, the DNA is TGTGCCAGCAGCTTAACCAGCGGGAGGTTCAATGAGCAGTTCTTC.

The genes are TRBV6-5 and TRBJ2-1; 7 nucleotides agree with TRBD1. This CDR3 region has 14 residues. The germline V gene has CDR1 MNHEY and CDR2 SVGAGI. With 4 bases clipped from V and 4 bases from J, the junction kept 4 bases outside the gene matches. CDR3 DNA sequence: TGTGCCAGCAGTTCCCAGGGGGTTTACAATGAGCAGTTCTTC. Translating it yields CASSSQGVYNEQFF.

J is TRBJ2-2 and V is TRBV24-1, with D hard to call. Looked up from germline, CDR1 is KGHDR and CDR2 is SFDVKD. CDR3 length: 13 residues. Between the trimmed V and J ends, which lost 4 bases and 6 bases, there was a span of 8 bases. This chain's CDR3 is CATSENLPGELFF. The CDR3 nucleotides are TGTGCCACCAGTGAGAATCTCCCCGGGGAGCTGTTTTTT.

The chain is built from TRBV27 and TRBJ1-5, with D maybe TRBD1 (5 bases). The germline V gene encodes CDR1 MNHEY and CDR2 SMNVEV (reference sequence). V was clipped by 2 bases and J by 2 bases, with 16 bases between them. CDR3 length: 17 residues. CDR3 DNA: TGTGCCAGCAGTTTAGTACCGGGACGAGGGGGCAATCAGCCCCAGCATTTT. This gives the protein CASSLVPGRGGNQPQHF.